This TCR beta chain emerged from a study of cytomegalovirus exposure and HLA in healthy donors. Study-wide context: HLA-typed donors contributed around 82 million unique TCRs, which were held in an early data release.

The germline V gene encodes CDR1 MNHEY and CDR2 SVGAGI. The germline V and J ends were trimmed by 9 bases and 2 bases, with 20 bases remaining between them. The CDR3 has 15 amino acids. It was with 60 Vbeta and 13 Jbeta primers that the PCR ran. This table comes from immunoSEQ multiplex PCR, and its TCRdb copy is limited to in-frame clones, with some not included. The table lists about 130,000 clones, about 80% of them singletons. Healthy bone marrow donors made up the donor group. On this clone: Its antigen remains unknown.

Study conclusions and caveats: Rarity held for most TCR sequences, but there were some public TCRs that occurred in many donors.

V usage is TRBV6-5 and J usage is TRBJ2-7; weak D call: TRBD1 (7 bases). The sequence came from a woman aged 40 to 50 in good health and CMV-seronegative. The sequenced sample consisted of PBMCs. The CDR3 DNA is TGTGCCAGTCGGAGGGGACAGATGGGCACCTACGAGCAGTACTTC. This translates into CASRRGQMGTYEQYF.